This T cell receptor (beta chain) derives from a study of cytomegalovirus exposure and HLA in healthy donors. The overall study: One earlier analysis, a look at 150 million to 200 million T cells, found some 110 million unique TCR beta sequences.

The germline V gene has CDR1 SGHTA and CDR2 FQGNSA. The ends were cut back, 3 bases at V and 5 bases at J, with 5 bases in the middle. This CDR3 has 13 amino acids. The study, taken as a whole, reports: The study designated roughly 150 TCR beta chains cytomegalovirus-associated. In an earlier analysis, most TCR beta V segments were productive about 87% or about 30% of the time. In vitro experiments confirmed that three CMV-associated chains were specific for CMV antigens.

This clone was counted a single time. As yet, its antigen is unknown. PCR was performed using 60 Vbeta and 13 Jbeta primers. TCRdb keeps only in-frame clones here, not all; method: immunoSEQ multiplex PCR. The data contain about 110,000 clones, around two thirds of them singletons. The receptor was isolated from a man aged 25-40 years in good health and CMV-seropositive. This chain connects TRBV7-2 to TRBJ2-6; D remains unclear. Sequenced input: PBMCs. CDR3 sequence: CASSFRWANVLTF. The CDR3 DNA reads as TGTGCCAGCAGCTTCAGGTGGGCCAACGTCCTGACTTTC.